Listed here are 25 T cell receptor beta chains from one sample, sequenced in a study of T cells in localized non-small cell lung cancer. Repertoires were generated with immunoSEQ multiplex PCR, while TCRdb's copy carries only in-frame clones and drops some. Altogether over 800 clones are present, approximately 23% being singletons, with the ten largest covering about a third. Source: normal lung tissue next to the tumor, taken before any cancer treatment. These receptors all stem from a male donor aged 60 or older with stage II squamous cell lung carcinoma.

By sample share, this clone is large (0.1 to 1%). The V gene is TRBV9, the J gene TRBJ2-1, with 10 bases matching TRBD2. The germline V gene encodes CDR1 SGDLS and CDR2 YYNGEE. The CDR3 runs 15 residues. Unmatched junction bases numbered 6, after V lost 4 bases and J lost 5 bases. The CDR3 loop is CASSFGLAEDNEQFF. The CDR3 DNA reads TGTGCCAGCAGCTTTGGACTAGCGGAGGACAATGAGCAGTTCTTC.

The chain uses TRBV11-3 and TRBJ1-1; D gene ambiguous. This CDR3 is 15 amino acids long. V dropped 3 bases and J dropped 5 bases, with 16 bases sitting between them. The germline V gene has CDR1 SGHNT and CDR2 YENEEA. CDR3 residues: CASSLASGFGTEAFF. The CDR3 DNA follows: TGTGCCAGCAGCTTGGCTAGCGGGTTTGGAACTGAAGCTTTCTTT.

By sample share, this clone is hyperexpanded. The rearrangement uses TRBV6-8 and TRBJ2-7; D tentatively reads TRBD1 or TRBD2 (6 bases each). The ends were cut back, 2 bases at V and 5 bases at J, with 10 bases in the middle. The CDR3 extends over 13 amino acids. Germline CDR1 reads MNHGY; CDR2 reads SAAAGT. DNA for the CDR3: TGTGCCAGCAGTTACAAAGGGGGGAACGAGCAGTACTTC. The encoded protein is CASSYKGGNEQYF.

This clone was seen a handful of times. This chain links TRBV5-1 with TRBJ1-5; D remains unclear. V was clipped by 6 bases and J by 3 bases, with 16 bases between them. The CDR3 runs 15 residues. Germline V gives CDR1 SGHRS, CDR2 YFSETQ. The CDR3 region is CASNSQSVPNQPQHF. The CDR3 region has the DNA TGCGCCAGCAATTCTCAGTCCGTCCCCAATCAGCCCCAGCATTTT.

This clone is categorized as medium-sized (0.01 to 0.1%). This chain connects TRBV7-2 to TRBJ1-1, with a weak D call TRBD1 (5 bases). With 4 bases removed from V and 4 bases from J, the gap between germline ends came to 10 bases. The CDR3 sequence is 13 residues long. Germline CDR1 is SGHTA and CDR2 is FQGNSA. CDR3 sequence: CASSWEGSTEAFF. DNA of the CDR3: TGTGCCAGCAGCTGGGAGGGGTCCACTGAAGCTTTCTTT.

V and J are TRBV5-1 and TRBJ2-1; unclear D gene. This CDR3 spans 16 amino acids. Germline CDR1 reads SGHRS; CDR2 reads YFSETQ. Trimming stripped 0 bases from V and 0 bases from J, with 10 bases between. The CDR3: CASSLGDTSSYNEQFF. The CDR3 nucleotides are TGCGCCAGCAGCTTGGGTGATACCAGCTCCTACAATGAGCAGTTCTTC.

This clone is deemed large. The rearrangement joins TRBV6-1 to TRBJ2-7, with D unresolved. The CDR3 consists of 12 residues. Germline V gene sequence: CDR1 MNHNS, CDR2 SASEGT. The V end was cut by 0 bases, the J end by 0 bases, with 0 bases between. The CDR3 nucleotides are TGTGCCAGCAGTGAAGCCTCCTACGAGCAGTACTTC. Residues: CASSEASYEQYF.

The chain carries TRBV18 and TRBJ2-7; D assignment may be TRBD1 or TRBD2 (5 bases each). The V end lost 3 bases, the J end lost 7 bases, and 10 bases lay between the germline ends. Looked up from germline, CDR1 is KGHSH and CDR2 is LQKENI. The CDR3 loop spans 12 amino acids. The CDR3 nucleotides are TGTGCCAGCTCACCGGGACGAGGGGAGCAGTACTTC. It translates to CASSPGRGEQYF.

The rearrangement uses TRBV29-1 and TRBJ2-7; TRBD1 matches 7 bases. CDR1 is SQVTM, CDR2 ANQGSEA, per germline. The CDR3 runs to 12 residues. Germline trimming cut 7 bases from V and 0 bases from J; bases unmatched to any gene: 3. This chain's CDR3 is CSAGQSSYEQYF. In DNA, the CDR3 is TGCAGCGCGGGACAGAGCTCCTACGAGCAGTACTTC.

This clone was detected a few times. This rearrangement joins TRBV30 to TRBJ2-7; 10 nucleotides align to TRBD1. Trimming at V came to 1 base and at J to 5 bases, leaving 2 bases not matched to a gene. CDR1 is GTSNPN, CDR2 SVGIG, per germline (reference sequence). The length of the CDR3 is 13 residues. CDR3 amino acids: CAWSGQGAHEQYF. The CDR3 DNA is TGTGCCTGGAGTGGACAGGGGGCCCACGAGCAGTACTTC.

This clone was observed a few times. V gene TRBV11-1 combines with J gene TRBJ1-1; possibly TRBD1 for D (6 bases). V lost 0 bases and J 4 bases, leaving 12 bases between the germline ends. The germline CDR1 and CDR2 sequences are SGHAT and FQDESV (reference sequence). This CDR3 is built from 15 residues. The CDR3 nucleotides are TGTGCCAGCAGCTTAGCGCTGGTAGGGGGCACTGAAGCTTTCTTT. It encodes CASSLALVGGTEAFF.

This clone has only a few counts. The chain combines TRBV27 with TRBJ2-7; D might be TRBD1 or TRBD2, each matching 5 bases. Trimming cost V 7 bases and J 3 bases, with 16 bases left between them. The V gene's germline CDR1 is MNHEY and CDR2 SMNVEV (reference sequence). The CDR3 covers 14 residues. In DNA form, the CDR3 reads TGTGCCAGCACCGGGACCGAGGGTGGCTACGAGCAGTACTTC. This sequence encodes CASTGTEGGYEQYF.

CDR3 nucleotide sequence: TGCAGCGTCGCCCCCCCCACAGATACGCAGTATTTT. This sequence encodes CSVAPPTDTQYF. This chain connects TRBV29-1 to TRBJ2-3; D not certain. V lost 6 bases and J 2 bases, leaving 9 bases between the germline ends. Germline V gives CDR1 SQVTM, CDR2 ANQGSEA. CDR3 length: 12 residues.

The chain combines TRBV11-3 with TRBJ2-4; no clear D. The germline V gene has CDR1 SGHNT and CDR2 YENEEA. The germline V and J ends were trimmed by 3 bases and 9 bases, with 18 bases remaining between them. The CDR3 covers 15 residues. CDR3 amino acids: CASSLDLGSESIQYF. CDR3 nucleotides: TGTGCCAGCAGCTTGGATTTGGGCAGTGAGAGCATTCAGTACTTC.

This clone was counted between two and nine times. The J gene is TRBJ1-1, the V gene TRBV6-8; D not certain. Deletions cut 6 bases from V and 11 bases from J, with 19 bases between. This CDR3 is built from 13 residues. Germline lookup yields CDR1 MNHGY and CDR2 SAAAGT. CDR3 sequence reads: CASSPTRGREAFF. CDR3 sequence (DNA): TGTGCCAGCAGCCCAACTCGAGGACGTGAGGCTTTCTTT.

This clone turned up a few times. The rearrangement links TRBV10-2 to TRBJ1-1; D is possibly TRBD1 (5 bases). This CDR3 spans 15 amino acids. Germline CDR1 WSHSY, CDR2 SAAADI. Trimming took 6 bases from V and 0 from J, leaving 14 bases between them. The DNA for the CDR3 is TGCGCCAGCAGGTTCAGGGCCGTAATGAACACTGAAGCTTTCTTT. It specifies CASRFRAVMNTEAFF.

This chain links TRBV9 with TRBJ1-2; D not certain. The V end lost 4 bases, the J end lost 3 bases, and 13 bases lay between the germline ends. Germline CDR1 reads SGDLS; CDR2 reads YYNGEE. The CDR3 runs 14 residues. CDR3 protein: CASSTQESDYGYTF. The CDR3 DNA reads TGTGCCAGCAGCACTCAGGAAAGTGACTATGGCTACACCTTC.

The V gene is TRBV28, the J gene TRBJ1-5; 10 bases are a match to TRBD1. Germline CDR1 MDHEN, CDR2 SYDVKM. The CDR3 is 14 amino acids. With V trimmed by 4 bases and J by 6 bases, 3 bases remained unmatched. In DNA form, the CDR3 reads TGTGCCAGCAGTTGGACAGGGGGGATTCAGCCCCAGCATTTT. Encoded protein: CASSWTGGIQPQHF.

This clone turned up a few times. CDR3 amino acids: CASSLELRGLSNEKLFF. As DNA, the CDR3 is TGTGCCAGCAGCTTAGAATTGAGGGGGCTTTCTAATGAAAAACTGTTTTTT. The J gene is TRBJ1-4, the V gene TRBV7-6; 7 bases agree with TRBD1. Trimming removed 1 base from V and 3 bases from J; junction bases left unmatched: 8. The V gene's germline CDR1 is SGHVS and CDR2 FNYEAQ. The CDR3 length is 17 residues.

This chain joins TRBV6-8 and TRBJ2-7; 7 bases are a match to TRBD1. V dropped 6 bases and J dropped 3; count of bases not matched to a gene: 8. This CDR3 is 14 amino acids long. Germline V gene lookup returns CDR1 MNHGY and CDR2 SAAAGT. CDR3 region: CASSVGTAIYEQYF. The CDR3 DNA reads TGTGCCAGCAGCGTCGGGACAGCGATCTACGAGCAGTACTTC.

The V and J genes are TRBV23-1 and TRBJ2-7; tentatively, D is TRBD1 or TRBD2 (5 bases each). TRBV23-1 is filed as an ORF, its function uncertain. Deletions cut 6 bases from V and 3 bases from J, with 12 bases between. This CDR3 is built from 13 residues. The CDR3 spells CASSLGDRYEQYF. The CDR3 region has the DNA TGCGCCAGCAGCTTAGGGGACCGCTACGAGCAGTACTTC.

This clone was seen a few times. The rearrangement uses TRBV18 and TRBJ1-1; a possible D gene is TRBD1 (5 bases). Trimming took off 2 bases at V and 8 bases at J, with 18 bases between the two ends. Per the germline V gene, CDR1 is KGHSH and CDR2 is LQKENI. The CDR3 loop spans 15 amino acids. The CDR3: CASSPYNAGRNEAFF. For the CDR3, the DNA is TGTGCCAGCTCACCATATAATGCAGGGAGAAACGAAGCTTTCTTT.

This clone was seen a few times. As DNA, the CDR3 is TGTGCCAGTAGTATTGGAGGGGGGCAGGGCAATGAGCAGTTCTTC. It codes for CASSIGGGQGNEQFF. The V and J genes are TRBV19 and TRBJ2-1, with D perhaps given as TRBD1 or TRBD2 (6 bases each). Germline V lookup: CDR1 LNHDA, CDR2 SQIVND (reference sequence). The V and J ends lost 3 bases and 6 bases respectively, with 15 bases between them. The CDR3 contains 15 residues.

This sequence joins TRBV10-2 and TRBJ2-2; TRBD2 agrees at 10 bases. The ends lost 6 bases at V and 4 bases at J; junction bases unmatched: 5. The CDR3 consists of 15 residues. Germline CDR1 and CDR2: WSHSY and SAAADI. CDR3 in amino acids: CASRPSGGGTGELFF. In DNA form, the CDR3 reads TGCGCCAGCAGGCCGAGCGGGGGGGGCACCGGGGAGCTGTTTTTT.

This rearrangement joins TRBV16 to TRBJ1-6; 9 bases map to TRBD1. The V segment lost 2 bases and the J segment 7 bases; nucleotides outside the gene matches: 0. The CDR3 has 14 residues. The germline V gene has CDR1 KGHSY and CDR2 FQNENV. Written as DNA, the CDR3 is TGTGCCAGCAGCCAAGGACAGGGGAATTCACCCCTCCACTTT. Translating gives CASSQGQGNSPLHF.